The T cell receptor (beta chain) under discussion was sequenced for a study of blood T cell repertoires in COVID-19. The wider study: T cells, B-cell-depleted T cells, or PBMCs provided the cDNA or gDNA that served as material.

Original handling: Reference gene primer amplification gave nucleated cell count estimates. Measured with immunoSEQ multiplex PCR; TCRdb has only the in-frame clones, and not every one. That table supplies the V and J calls and clone size; D and trimming were determined from the DNA. This table has approximately 400,000 clones, roughly four fifths appearing once. Participant ages covered 18 to 89 years across 24 US areas. Germline V gives CDR1 SQVTM, CDR2 ANQGSEA. Trimming removed 2 bases at V and 5 bases at J, with 7 bases between. The CDR3 sequence is 13 residues long. The specimen sequenced was PBMCs or T cells enriched from blood (not recorded which). The chain carries TRBV29-1 and TRBJ1-6; D not resolved. The receptor was derived from a woman in her 50s who had recovered from COVID-19. The CDR3 sequence is CSVETGDNSPLHF. The CDR3 DNA follows: TGCAGCGTTGAAACGGGAGATAATTCACCCCTCCACTTT.